The rows below give T cell receptor beta chains drawn from one sample of a study of cytomegalovirus exposure and HLA in healthy donors. The protocol was immunoSEQ multiplex PCR, while the TCRdb copy is restricted to in-frame clones and leaves out a portion. Recorded for this sample: about 110,000 clones. The sequenced sample was PBMCs. All receptors come from a young man in good health and CMV-seronegative. Both conserved end residues are trimmed from each CDR3.

J | V | CDR3
TRBJ2-7 | TRBV6-1 | ASSALELAGGEQY
TRBJ1-1 | TRBV2 | ASSRQGNTEAF
TRBJ1-3 | TRBV7-2 | ASSPQGGNTIY
TRBJ2-7 | TRBV5-1 | ASSAGLAGGQSSEQY
TRBJ1-5 | TRBV27 | ASRGGLSNQPQH
TRBJ1-5 | TRBV18 | ASSPLPDQPQH
TRBJ1-3 | TRBV30 | AWSAGQGNTMY
TRBJ2-5 | TRBV9 | ASSVGGGQETQY
TRBJ1-1 | TRBV5-8 | ASSLGQSTEAF
TRBJ1-6 | TRBV5-1 | ASSSGLEGASPLH
TRBJ1-1 | TRBV6-1 | ASRGPRGLNTEAF
TRBJ1-3 | TRBV19 | ASSIRDRPSGNTIY
TRBJ1-2 | TRBV28 | ASRMPGQGNGYT
- | TRBV29-1 | SVAVGRGGDEQY
TRBJ2-7 | TRBV7-3 | ASSRDRGNEQY
TRBJ2-7 | TRBV19 | ASSPSIGQGSYEQY
TRBJ1-2 | TRBV4-1 | ASSQVTGNGYT
TRBJ2-3 | TRBV28 | ASSFPIASTDTQY
TRBJ1-1 | TRBV4-1 | ASSQYRGTEAF
TRBJ1-1 | TRBV4-1 | ASSHPGGQTPMNTEAF
TRBJ1-3 | TRBV5-6 | ASSLQGFGNTIY
TRBJ2-4 | TRBV25-1 | ASSLDRDKNIQY
TRBJ1-4 | TRBV25-1 | ASSVSVTNEKLF
TRBJ1-2 | TRBV19 | ASSIVGDYGYT
TRBJ2-1 | TRBV19 | ASSFEGQGRWV
TRBJ2-2 | TRBV7-6 | ASSYTGNTGELF
TRBJ2-3 | TRBV7-2 | ASSLEGWGTDTQY
TRBJ1-5 | TRBV28 | ASSIRQGNQPQH
TRBJ2-1 | TRBV4-1 | ASSQVLTSGANNEQF
TRBJ2-2 | TRBV28 | ASSLSGILTGELF
TRBJ1-1 | TRBV19 | ASSAELSTEAF
TRBJ2-1 | TRBV11-3 | ASSHGTGAASGGNEQF
TRBJ2-7 | TRBV27 | ASSSLDSYEQY
TRBJ2-3 | TRBV7-6 | ASSPITDTQY
TRBJ1-5 | TRBV6-1 | ASSAGTGDGNQPQH
TRBJ1-2 | TRBV5-1 | ASSREGGASYGYT